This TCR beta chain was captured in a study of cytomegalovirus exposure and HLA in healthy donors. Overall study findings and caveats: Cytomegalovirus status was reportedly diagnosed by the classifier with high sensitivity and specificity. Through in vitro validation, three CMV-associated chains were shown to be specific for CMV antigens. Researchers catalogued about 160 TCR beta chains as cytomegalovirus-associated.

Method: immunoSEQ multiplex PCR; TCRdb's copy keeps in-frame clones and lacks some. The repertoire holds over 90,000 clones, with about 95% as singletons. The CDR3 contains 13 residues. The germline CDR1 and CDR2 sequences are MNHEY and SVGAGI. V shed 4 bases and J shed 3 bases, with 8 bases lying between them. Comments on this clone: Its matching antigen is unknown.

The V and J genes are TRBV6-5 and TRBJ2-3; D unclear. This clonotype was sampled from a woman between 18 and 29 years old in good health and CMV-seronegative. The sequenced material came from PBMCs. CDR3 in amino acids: CASSFTETDTQYF. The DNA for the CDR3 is TGTGCCAGCAGTTTTACAGAAACAGATACGCAGTATTTT.